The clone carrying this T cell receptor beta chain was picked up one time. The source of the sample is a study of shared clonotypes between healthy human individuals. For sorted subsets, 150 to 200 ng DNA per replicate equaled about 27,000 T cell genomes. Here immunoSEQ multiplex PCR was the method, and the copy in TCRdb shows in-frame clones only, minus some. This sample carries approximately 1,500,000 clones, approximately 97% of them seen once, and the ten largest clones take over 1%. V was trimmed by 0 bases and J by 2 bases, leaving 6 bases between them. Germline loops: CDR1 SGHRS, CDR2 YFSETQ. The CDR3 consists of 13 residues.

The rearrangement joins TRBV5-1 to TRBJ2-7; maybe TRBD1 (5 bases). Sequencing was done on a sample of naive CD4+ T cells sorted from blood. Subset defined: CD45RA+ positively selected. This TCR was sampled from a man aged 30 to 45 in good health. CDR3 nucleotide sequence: TGCGCCAGCAGCTTGGAGACAGCCTACGAGCAGTACTTC. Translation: CASSLETAYEQYF.